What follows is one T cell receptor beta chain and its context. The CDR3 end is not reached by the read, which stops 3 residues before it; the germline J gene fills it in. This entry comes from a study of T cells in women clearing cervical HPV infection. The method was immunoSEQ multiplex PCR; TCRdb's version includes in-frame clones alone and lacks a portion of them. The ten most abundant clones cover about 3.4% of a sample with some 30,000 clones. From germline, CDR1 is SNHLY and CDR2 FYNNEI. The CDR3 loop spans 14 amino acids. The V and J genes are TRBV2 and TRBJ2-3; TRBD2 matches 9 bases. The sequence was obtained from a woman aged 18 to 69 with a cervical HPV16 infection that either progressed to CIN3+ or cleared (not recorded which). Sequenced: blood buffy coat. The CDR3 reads CASTRAGGFETQYF. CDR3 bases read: TGTGCCAGCACTCGAGCGGGGGGATTCGAGACG.